The 23 T cell receptor beta chains reported below all come from one sample, sequenced in a study of blood T cells in healthy people across ages. For the second PCR, which ran for 7 to 11 cycles, a sample-barcoded 5' primer and a J-beta primer mix were used. One entry per CDR3 protein results from TCRdb running MiXCR on the 5' RACE reads. The sample lists approximately 940,000 distinct CDR3 sequences, about 48% occurring once. The sample comprised blood. Receptor source: a man younger than 45 in good health.

This clonotype was observed a handful of times. The rearrangement joins TRBV14 to TRBJ1-3; D is ambiguous. This CDR3 is built from 11 residues. V was clipped by 3 bases and J by 9 bases, with 6 bases between them. Germline assignment: CDR1 SGHDN and CDR2 FVKESK. The CDR3 sequence: CASSHRVTIYF. The DNA of the CDR3 is TGTGCCAGCAGCCATCGGGTCACCATATATTTT.

This rearrangement joins TRBV12-3 or TRBV12-4 to TRBJ1-1; D is possibly TRBD1 (5 bases). Deletions cut 0 bases from V and 4 bases from J, with 12 bases between. This CDR3 is 15 amino acids long. Written as DNA, the CDR3 is TGTGCCAGCAGTTTAGCGGGGGACCGGAGCACTGAAGCTTTCTTT. Amino acid sequence: CASSLAGDRSTEAFF.

The V gene is TRBV13, the J gene TRBJ2-7; a possible D gene is TRBD1 (6 bases). Germline CDR1 is PRHDT and CDR2 is FYEKMQ (reference sequence). Trimming stripped 7 bases from V and 5 bases from J, with 12 bases between. The CDR3 covers 12 residues. As DNA, the CDR3 is TGTGCCAGCACCACGCAGGGGAACGAGCAGTACTTC. Protein sequence: CASTTQGNEQYF.

The gene calls are TRBV18 and TRBJ1-1; D is unclear. This CDR3 spans 13 amino acids. Trimming removed 6 bases from V and 2 bases from J, with 10 bases in between. Germline loops: CDR1 KGHSH, CDR2 LQKENI. CDR3: CASSTGVNTEAFF. The CDR3 nucleotides are TGTGCCAGCTCCACGGGCGTTAACACTGAAGCTTTCTTT.

This chain connects TRBV20-1 to TRBJ2-2; TRBD2 might be the D (6 bases). Germline V gene sequence: CDR1 DFQATT, CDR2 SNEGSKA (reference sequence). Trimming cost V 2 bases and J 6 bases, with 13 bases left between them. The CDR3 sequence is 14 residues long. CDR3 amino acids: CSARPYGGPGELFF. The CDR3 nucleotides are TGCAGTGCTAGACCCTACGGAGGGCCCGGGGAGCTGTTTTTT.

This clonotype was seen a few times. The chain links TRBV7-2 to TRBJ2-7; weak D call: TRBD2 (6 bases). CDR3 size: 16 residues. Trimming removed 1 base from V and 5 bases from J, with 18 bases in between. Germline V CDR1 and CDR2: SGHTA, FQGNSA. In nucleotides, the CDR3 is TGTGCCAGCAGCTTAGGTTCTAGCGCCCGAGGAAACGAGCAGTACTTC. Encoded protein: CASSLGSSARGNEQYF.

The chain links TRBV6-2 or TRBV6-3 to TRBJ2-5; D remains ambiguous. Per germline, CDR1 MNHEY and CDR2 SVGEGT. This CDR3 contains 14 residues. The V and J ends lost 6 bases and 1 base respectively, with 12 bases between them. In DNA form, the CDR3 reads TGTGCCAGCAGCCCCCGCAACTTCCAAGAGACCCAGTACTTC. This sequence encodes CASSPRNFQETQYF.

This chain uses TRBV15 with TRBJ2-3, with D possibly TRBD2 on 7 matching bases. V was trimmed by 0 bases and J by 0 bases, leaving 22 bases between them. CDR1 is LNHNV, CDR2 YYDKDF, per germline (reference sequence). The CDR3 loop spans 20 amino acids. CDR3 in amino acids: CATSRDRGGPSRLSTDTQYF. The CDR3 DNA sequence: TGTGCCACCAGCAGAGACCGCGGGGGCCCCAGCCGCCTAAGCACAGATACGCAGTATTTT.

V usage is TRBV20-1 and J usage is TRBJ2-4; possibly TRBD2 for D (6 bases). The CDR3 contains 15 residues. V was trimmed by 1 base and J by 1 base, leaving 11 bases between them. Looked up from germline, CDR1 is DFQATT and CDR2 is SNEGSKA (reference sequence). The CDR3 spells CSARAHRGAKNIQYF. The CDR3 DNA reads as TGCAGTGCTAGAGCTCACCGGGGGGCCAAAAACATTCAGTACTTC.

The chain couples TRBV12-3 or TRBV12-4 to TRBJ2-5, with D possibly being TRBD1 (5 bases). The V gene lost 7 bases and the J gene lost 11 bases, with 17 bases spanning the gap. This CDR3 comprises 12 residues. CDR3 amino acids: CASTTPGLGQYF. The DNA of the CDR3 is TGTGCCAGCACCACTCCAGGGTTAGGGCAGTACTTC.

The V call is TRBV9, the J call TRBJ2-3; 8 bases are a match to TRBD2. The CDR3 covers 16 residues. CDR1 and CDR2 from the germline V gene are SGDLS and YYNGEE. V lost 2 bases to trimming and J lost 4 bases; unmatched junction nucleotides: 9. The CDR3 loop is CASSVSGGALPDTQYF. CDR3 DNA: TGTGCCAGCAGCGTTTCCGGGGGGGCTCTCCCAGATACGCAGTATTTT.

The J gene is TRBJ1-4, the V gene TRBV5-1; TRBD1 aligns across 9 bases. V gave up 2 bases and J gave up 7 bases; unmatched junction bases: 3. The CDR3 consists of 14 residues. Germline V gene lookup returns CDR1 SGHRS and CDR2 YFSETQ. CDR3 protein: CASSLQGASEKLFF. The CDR3 region has the DNA TGCGCCAGCAGCTTACAGGGGGCGAGTGAAAAACTGTTTTTT.

This clonotype has more than one count but fewer than ten. The chain employs TRBV20-1 and TRBJ2-1, with 7 bases that match TRBD1. In germline, CDR1 is DFQATT, CDR2 SNEGSKA (reference sequence). V was pared by 2 bases and J by 9 bases, with 4 bases of the junction left unmatched. CDR3 length: 12 residues. CDR3 residues: CSARRQGGEQFF. The CDR3, as DNA: TGCAGTGCTAGACGACAGGGCGGTGAGCAGTTCTTC.

V usage is TRBV10-3 and J usage is TRBJ1-1; 7 nucleotides match TRBD1. The V gene end was trimmed by 3 bases and the J gene end by 0 bases; junction bases not matched to a gene: 4. The CDR3 contains 15 residues. Germline V gene lookup returns CDR1 ENHRY and CDR2 SYGVKD. The CDR3 is CAISDPDRMNTEAFF. CDR3 DNA: TGTGCCATCAGTGACCCGGACAGGATGAACACTGAAGCTTTCTTT.

The chain uses TRBV7-2 and TRBJ2-7; tentatively, D is TRBD1 (5 bases). V was cut by 10 bases and J by 3 bases, with 16 bases left in between. Germline loops: CDR1 SGHTA, CDR2 FQGNSA. There are 13 residues in the CDR3. CDR3 in DNA: TGTGCCACCCCAGGGAAGGAGCTCTACGAGCAGTACTTC. Its protein is CATPGKELYEQYF.

Only a few counts were recorded for this clonotype. V usage is TRBV3-1 and J usage is TRBJ2-1; D gene uncertain. V lost 1 base and J 9 bases, leaving 10 bases between the germline ends. This CDR3 is 13 amino acids long. Germline CDR1 is LGHDT and CDR2 is YNNKEL (reference sequence). CDR3 DNA: TGTGCCAGCAGCCAAGCGGGCCAGACTGAGCAGTTCTTC. Protein: CASSQAGQTEQFF.

The rearrangement uses TRBV2 and TRBJ2-6; no definite D call. V lost 6 bases and J 1 base, leaving 16 bases between the germline ends. Germline CDR1 and CDR2: SNHLY and FYNNEI. The CDR3 runs to 17 residues. CDR3 DNA sequence: TGTGCCAGCAGCCTACCGACGGCCACATCTGGGGCCAACGTCCTGACTTTC. Translation gives CASSLPTATSGANVLTF.

V gene TRBV2 combines with J gene TRBJ2-1; D tentatively fits TRBD1 or TRBD2 (5 bases each). The V and J ends lost 2 bases and 2 bases respectively, with 10 bases between them. The CDR3 has 15 residues. Germline-derived CDR1 and CDR2 are SNHLY and FYNNEI. The CDR3 DNA follows: TGTGCCAGCAGTGAAAGGGACCCAGCCTACAATGAGCAGTTCTTC. Amino acids: CASSERDPAYNEQFF. Based on the CDR3 plus reference TRBV2 and TRBJ2-1, the full variable domain is EPEVTQTPSHQVTQMGQEVILRCVPISNHLYFYWYRQILGQKVEFLVSFYNNEISEKSEIFDDQFSVERPDGSNFTLKIRSTKLEDSAMYFCASSERDPAYNEQFFGPGTRLTVL.

The chain recombines TRBV27 with TRBJ1-2; 11 bases agree with TRBD1. This CDR3 is built from 16 residues. J gave up 4 bases and V 6 bases, and 10 bases lay outside the gene matches. In germline, CDR1 is MNHEY, CDR2 SMNVEV (reference sequence). CDR3 loop: CASRPGTGGGGYGYTF. CDR3 DNA sequence: TGTGCCAGCAGACCCGGGACAGGGGGAGGCGGCTATGGCTACACCTTC.

This clonotype appeared a single time. The chain combines TRBV7-2 with TRBJ2-7; 14 positions match TRBD2. Losses at the gene ends were 0 bases for V and 2 bases for J; bases not matched to a gene: 0. CDR3 length equals 16 residues. CDR1 is SGHTA, CDR2 FQGNSA, per germline. The CDR3 region is CASSLATSGGAYEQYF. The DNA for the CDR3 is TGTGCCAGCAGCTTAGCGACTAGCGGGGGGGCCTACGAGCAGTACTTC.

The CDR3 region is CSVEDQGGELFF. CDR3 nucleotide sequence: TGCAGCGTTGAAGATCAAGGGGGCGAACTGTTTTTT. This chain connects TRBV29-1 to TRBJ1-4; 7 nucleotides line up with TRBD1. The CDR3 is 12 amino acids. Germline assignment: CDR1 SQVTM and CDR2 ANQGSEA. V lost 0 bases and J lost 12; bases outside the gene matches: 4.

This clonotype was counted between two and nine times. The chain carries TRBV5-5 and TRBJ2-7; 7 bases are a match to TRBD1. J gave up 4 bases and V 2 bases, and 6 bases lay outside the gene matches. Germline assignment: CDR1 SGHKS and CDR2 YYEKEE (reference sequence). The CDR3 totals 14 residues. CDR3 DNA sequence: TGTGCCAGCAGCTTCACAGGGGATGGATACGAGCAGTACTTC. Protein sequence: CASSFTGDGYEQYF. Combining the CDR3 with reference TRBV5-5 and TRBJ2-7 gives the whole variable domain DAGVTQSPTHLIKTRGQQVTLRCSPISGHKSVSWYQQVLGQGPQFIFQYYEKEERGRGNFPDRFSARQFPNYSSELNVNALLLGDSALYLCASSFTGDGYEQYFGPGTRLTVT.

This clonotype has more than one count but fewer than ten. This may come from a read error, since a much larger clone is one base off. This sequence joins TRBV6-2 or TRBV6-3 and TRBJ2-7, with 10 bases identical to TRBD2. The ends lost 2 bases at V and 7 bases at J; junction bases unmatched: 8. The CDR3 consists of 15 residues. CDR1 is MNHEY and CDR2 is SVGEGT in the germline V gene. As DNA, the CDR3 is TGTGCCAGCAGTTACAGCGGGGGGGCGTTGGATGAGCAGTACTTC. It yields the protein CASSYSGGALDEQYF.